This note documents a single T cell receptor (beta chain) sequence. The CDR3 sequence is 16 residues long. Germline V lookup: CDR1 GTSNPN, CDR2 SVGIG (reference sequence). V shed 2 bases, J shed 0 bases, and the junction held 5 bases outside the gene matches. The sample belongs to a study of blood T cell repertoires in COVID-19. Seattle patients were enrolled during active infection and followed longitudinally. Per the original data handling: Reference gene primer amplification gave estimated nucleated cell counts. Using immunoSEQ multiplex PCR, the repertoire was profiled, and TCRdb retains in-frame clones only, with some absent. The V and J calls and clone size were taken over from that table, and D and trimming were inferred from the DNA. This table holds approximately 170,000 clones, about four fifths found once.

The sample consisted of peripheral blood. The receptor was derived from a woman aged 70 to 79 with COVID-19, enrolled during active disease. The V gene is TRBV30, the J gene TRBJ2-2, with 8 bases lining up with TRBD2. CDR3 sequence (DNA): TGTGCCTGGAGTTTGCGGGAGGCCCCGAACACCGGGGAGCTGTTTTTT. Amino acid sequence: CAWSLREAPNTGELFF.